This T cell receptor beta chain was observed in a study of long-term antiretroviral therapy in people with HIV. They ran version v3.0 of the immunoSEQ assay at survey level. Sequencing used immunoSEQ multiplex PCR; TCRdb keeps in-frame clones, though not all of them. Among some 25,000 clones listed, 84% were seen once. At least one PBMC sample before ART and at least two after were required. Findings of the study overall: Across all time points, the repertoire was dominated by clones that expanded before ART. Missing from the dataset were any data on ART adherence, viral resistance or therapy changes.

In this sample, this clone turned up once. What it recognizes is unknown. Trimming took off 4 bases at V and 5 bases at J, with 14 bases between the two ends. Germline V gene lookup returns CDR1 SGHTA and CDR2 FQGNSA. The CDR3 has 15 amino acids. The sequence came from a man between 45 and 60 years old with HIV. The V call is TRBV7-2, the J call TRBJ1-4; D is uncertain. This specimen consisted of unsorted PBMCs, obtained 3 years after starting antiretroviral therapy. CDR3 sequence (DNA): TGTGCCAGCAGCTCCGGACGGATTCGGAATGAAAAACTGTTTTTT. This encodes CASSSGRIRNEKLFF.